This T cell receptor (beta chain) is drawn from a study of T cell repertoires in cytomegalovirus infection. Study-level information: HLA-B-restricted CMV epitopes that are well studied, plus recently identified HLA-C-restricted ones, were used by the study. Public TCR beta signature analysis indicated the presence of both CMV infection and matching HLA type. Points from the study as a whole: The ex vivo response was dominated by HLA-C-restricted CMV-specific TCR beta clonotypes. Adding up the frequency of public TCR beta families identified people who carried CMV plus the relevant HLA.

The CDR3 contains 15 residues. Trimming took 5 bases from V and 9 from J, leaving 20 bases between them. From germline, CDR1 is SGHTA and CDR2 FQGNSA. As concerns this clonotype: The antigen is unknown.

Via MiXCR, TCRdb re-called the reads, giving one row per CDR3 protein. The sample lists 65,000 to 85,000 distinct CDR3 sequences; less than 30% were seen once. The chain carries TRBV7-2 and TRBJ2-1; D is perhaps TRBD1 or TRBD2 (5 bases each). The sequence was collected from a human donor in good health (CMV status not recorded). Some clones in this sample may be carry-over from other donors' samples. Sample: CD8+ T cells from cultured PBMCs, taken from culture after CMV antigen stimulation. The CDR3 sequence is CASSLGVVADGEQFF. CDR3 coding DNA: TGTGCCAGCAGCCTGGGGGTAGTAGCCGACGGTGAGCAGTTCTTC.